This TCR beta chain was identified during a study of a mutant IDH1 vaccine in newly diagnosed glioma (dated by TCRdb to the early 2020s). In the study overall: In the chemotherapy-containing groups, vaccination started alongside temozolomide cycles, whereas in patients who had radiotherapy alone it started 4-6 weeks after radiotherapy. The week-35 safety follow-up took place at visit V12, and the week-47 end of study took place at visit V13. Six visits were used for peripheral blood collection: V03 (baseline), V05, V07, V10, V12 and V13. Longitudinal TCRB deep sequencing was performed for some 25 treated patients wherever samples were available for exploratory analyses. Of the approximately 30 treated patients, approximately 62% were male and around 40% were female, and the mean age was approximately 40 years. Prior to enrollment, standard therapy consisting of radiotherapy alone, temozolomide alone, or radiochemotherapy with temozolomide had been administered to patients, with the combination being received by most patients. Study-wide findings and limitations: The authors stated that sample limitations prevented analyses of patient blood samples from being reproduced. Vaccine-induced immune responses across multiple MHC alleles were detected in approximately 93% of patients. Availability determined which PBMC samples were chosen for TCRB deep sequencing. No apparent relationship was observed between pseudoprogression and alterations in the top peripheral T cell clonotypes detected by TCRB sequencing.

The junction carries 14 bases between V and J, which are trimmed by 4 bases and 2 bases respectively. CDR1 and CDR2, looked up from the germline V gene (reference sequence), are LNHDA and SQIVND. The CDR3 contains 15 residues, cysteine and phenylalanine counted. CDR3 DNA only is kept here, 45 bases in frame from base 1. Sample time point, as interpreted from the label and publication: week 35, safety follow-up. A 20-mer mutant IDH1 peptide at 300 micrograms in Montanide made up each vaccine dose, which was injected subcutaneously together with topical imiquimod. Patients were given eight vaccinations, in weeks 1, 3, 5, 7, 11, 15, 19 and 23, which matched visits V03 through V10. All donors had newly diagnosed IDH1-mutant astrocytomas of WHO grade 3 or 4 that showed loss of nuclear ATRX. The samples were drawn from NOA16, a multicentre, single-arm, open-label phase I trial in Germany that tested a mutant IDH1 peptide vaccine in humans for the first time. Genomic DNA for TCRB sequencing was extracted from EDTA blood using the DNeasy Blood and Tissue Kit.

Library construction relied on the immunoSEQ multiplex PCR assay. Rearranged TCR beta chain sequences were amplified with the hsTCRB Kit following the manufacturer's protocol. An Illumina MiSeq was used to sequence the TCRB libraries. The authors processed their data as follows. Demultiplexing, trimming and gene mapping were performed with the kit vendor's proprietary platform. TCRdb holds this immuneACCESS table with in-frame rearrangements only. Some clones are missing; in checked studies, unresolved V genes explain under half, and the rest has no known cause. Clonal size and the V and J genes are those of that table, whereas D and trimming came from the DNA. Within this sample are about 45,000 clones, with about 92% of them counted one time only. The ten biggest clones cover about 2.1% of the sample. Of note for this clone: The antigen it recognizes is unknown. No qualities accompany the bases; no much larger clone lies one base away.

This sequence uses TRBV19 and TRBJ1-1; the D segment could be TRBD1, given 5 matching bases. This clonotype originated in a man between 50 and 59 years old with glioma. The source was PBMCs, collected from a glioma patient whose treatment included an IDH1 peptide vaccine. The nucleotide sequence is TGTGCCAGTAGTAAGGCAGGGAGGGCCAACACTGAAGCTTTCTTT. The resulting protein is CASSKAGRANTEAFF.